This T cell receptor (beta chain) came from a study of shared T cell receptors in the human thymus. CDR3 size: 15 residues. Germline V CDR1 and CDR2: SGHTA, FQGNSA. Trimming cost V 5 bases and J 5 bases; bases outside gene matches: 7. Some clones are missing from TCRdb's copy, which holds only in-frame ones; the method was immunoSEQ multiplex PCR. The data contain hundreds of thousands of clones, approximately 78% of them seen just once; the ten biggest clones take up roughly 0.013%. In addition, the sample was reused for a study of human thymus T cells. That work contributes: Corrective surgery for congenital heart defects was being performed on the healthy Finnish infants who served as donors. From resections taken during corrective heart surgery, the thymus tissue was obtained. There appeared to be biased usage of V and J genes in thymic and blood repertoires. Thymic TCR repertoires of unrelated people reportedly overlapped highly.

Sequenced: thymocytes. The V gene is TRBV7-2, the J gene TRBJ2-1, with 9 nucleotides matching TRBD2. This clonotype was obtained from a boy in the first two years of life with a congenital heart defect. For the CDR3, the DNA is TGTGCCAGCAGCGTCCTAGCGGGGAGGCACAATGAGCAGTTCTTC. Translated: CASSVLAGRHNEQFF. Drawing the rest from reference TRBV7-2 and TRBJ2-1, the complete variable domain is GAGVSQSPSNKVTEKGKDVELRCDPISGHTALYWYRQSLGQGLEFLIYFQGNSAPDKSGLPSDRFSAERTGGSVSTLTIQRTQQEDSAVYLCASSVLAGRHNEQFFGPGTRLTVL.